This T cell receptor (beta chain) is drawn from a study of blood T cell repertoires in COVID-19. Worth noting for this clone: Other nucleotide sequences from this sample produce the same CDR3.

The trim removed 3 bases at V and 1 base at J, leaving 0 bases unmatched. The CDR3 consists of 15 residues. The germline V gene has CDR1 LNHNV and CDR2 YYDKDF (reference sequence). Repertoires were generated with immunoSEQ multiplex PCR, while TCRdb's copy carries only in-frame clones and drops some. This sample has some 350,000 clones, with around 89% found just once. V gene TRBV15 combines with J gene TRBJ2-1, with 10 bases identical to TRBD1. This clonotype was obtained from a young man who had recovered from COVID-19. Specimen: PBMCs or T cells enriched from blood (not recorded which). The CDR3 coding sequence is TGTGCCACCAGCAGGGACAGGGGGTCCTACAATGAGCAGTTCTTC. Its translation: CATSRDRGSYNEQFF.